These 23 T cell receptor beta chains share one sample of origin, sequenced in a study of shared T cell receptors in the human thymus. Clones were sequenced by immunoSEQ multiplex PCR, and TCRdb holds only the in-frame ones, with some missing. The sample records hundreds of thousands of clones, around 87% being singletons. The same data also contributed to another study, on human thymus T cells.

Sample: thymocytes. All receptors derive from a boy in the first two years of life with a congenital heart defect.

This clone was seen once. This chain uses TRBV5-1 with TRBJ1-3; possible D gene TRBD1, 6 bases. The CDR3 totals 14 residues. V gave up 3 bases and J gave up 1 base, with 8 bases separating them. In germline, CDR1 is SGHRS, CDR2 YFSETQ. The CDR3 here is CASSSGVSGNTIYF. The CDR3 bases are TGCGCCAGCAGCTCAGGGGTTTCTGGAAACACCATATATTTT.

This clone was seen only once. The DNA for the CDR3 is TGTGCCAGTAGTATAAGCGGGCGGCCCAACGAGCAGTACTTC. It encodes CASSISGRPNEQYF. The chain recombines TRBV19 with TRBJ2-7; D might be TRBD2 (6 bases). This CDR3 contains 14 residues. CDR1 LNHDA and CDR2 SQIVND come from the germline V gene (reference sequence). Trimming pared 2 bases from V and 5 bases from J, leaving 13 bases between.

The gene calls are TRBV4-3 and TRBJ2-3; D not certain. The V end lost 4 bases, the J end lost 4 bases, and 9 bases lay between the germline ends. CDR1 is LGHNA and CDR2 is YSLEER in the germline V gene. The CDR3 sequence is 13 residues long. CDR3: CASSPLRSDTQYF. The DNA of the CDR3 is TGCGCCAGCAGCCCCCTCCGTTCAGATACGCAGTATTTT.

This chain uses TRBV5-8 with TRBJ2-2, with D unclear. Trimming removed 7 bases from V and 9 bases from J, with 13 bases in between. Germline values: CDR1 SGHTS, CDR2 YDEGEE. The CDR3 runs 12 residues. The CDR3 coding sequence is TGTGCCAGCCCCCCGAGAGCCAGGGAGCTGTTTTTT. Residues: CASPPRARELFF.

This chain joins TRBV2 and TRBJ1-1; a weak D match, TRBD1 (5 bases). CDR3 size: 14 residues. Trimming left V 3 bases short and J 0 bases short, with 8 bases between. The germline V gene has CDR1 SNHLY and CDR2 FYNNEI. The CDR3 DNA sequence: TGTGCCAGCAGTGACCCGACAGTGAACACTGAAGCTTTCTTT. It specifies CASSDPTVNTEAFF.

This clone was picked up one time. The rearrangement links TRBV5-1 to TRBJ2-1; 12 bases align to TRBD2. The germline CDR1 and CDR2 sequences are SGHRS and YFSETQ. CDR3 size: 19 residues. V was pared by 6 bases and J by 4 bases, with 17 bases of the junction left unmatched. DNA of the CDR3: TGCGCCAGCACCTTAACCCGGACTAGCGGGATATCTCAGTACAATGAGCAGTTCTTC. This encodes CASTLTRTSGISQYNEQFF.

The chain employs TRBV15 and TRBJ2-5; tentatively, D is TRBD2 (6 bases). V dropped 5 bases and J dropped 7 bases, with 17 bases sitting between them. The CDR3 spans 14 residues. Germline V gene lookup returns CDR1 LNHNV and CDR2 YYDKDF (reference sequence). CDR3 in DNA: TGTGCCACCAGCCTCGGGCAGGGTAGCGGGACCCAGTACTTC. Protein: CATSLGQGSGTQYF.

The chain recombines TRBV27 with TRBJ2-7; the match to TRBD1 covers 8 bases. This CDR3 spans 14 amino acids. The germline gives CDR1 MNHEY, CDR2 SMNVEV (reference sequence). Trimming took 7 bases from V and 2 from J; bases not matched to a gene: 7. This CDR3 is CASTRQGMAYEQYF. The CDR3 nucleotides read TGTGCCAGCACCCGACAGGGGATGGCCTACGAGCAGTACTTC.

This chain connects TRBV28 to TRBJ1-5; 9 bases are shared with TRBD1. Trimming cost V 3 bases and J 0 bases; bases outside gene matches: 3. CDR1 is MDHEN and CDR2 is SYDVKM in the germline V gene. The length of the CDR3 is 16 residues. DNA for the CDR3: TGTGCCAGCAGTTTGGAGACAGGGGGTAGCAATCAGCCCCAGCATTTT. Translating gives CASSLETGGSNQPQHF.

This clone has just a few counts. The V gene is TRBV2, the J gene TRBJ2-7, with D perhaps matching TRBD2 (5 bases). This CDR3 spans 14 amino acids. The V end was cut by 5 bases, the J end by 2 bases, with 13 bases between. Germline CDR1 SNHLY, CDR2 FYNNEI. CDR3 loop: CASSPGDDPYEQYF. CDR3 nucleotide sequence: TGTGCCAGCAGTCCCGGGGATGACCCCTACGAGCAGTACTTC.

The chain has TRBV7-9 and TRBJ1-6; D is ambiguous. The V end lost 0 bases, the J end lost 3 bases, and 6 bases lay between the germline ends. Germline CDR1 SEHNR, CDR2 FQNEAQ (reference sequence). The CDR3 runs 15 residues. The CDR3 DNA follows: TGTGCCAGCAGCTTAGCGGGAGACTATAATTCACCCCTCCACTTT. Translating gives CASSLAGDYNSPLHF. The full variable domain, completed using reference TRBV7-9 and TRBJ1-6, is DTGVSQNPRHKITKRGQNVTFRCDPISEHNRLYWYRQTLGQGPEFLTYFQNEAQLEKSRLLSDRFSAERPKGSFSTLEIQRTEQGDSAMYLCASSLAGDYNSPLHFGNGTRLTVT.

V and J are TRBV4-3 and TRBJ2-1; 10 nucleotides align to TRBD2. This CDR3 has 15 amino acids. Looked up from germline, CDR1 is LGHNA and CDR2 is YSLEER. J gave up 8 bases and V 1 base, and 5 bases lay outside the gene matches. The chain's CDR3 is CASSQGEREGDEQFF. CDR3 in DNA: TGCGCCAGCAGCCAAGGGGAGCGGGAGGGGGATGAGCAGTTCTTC.

This chain uses TRBV27 with TRBJ1-1, with 7 positions matching TRBD1. Trimming at V came to 10 bases and at J to 1 base, leaving 6 bases not matched to a gene. The CDR3 spans 13 residues. CDR1 MNHEY and CDR2 SMNVEV come from the germline V gene (reference sequence). The CDR3 protein is CATVGGKNTEAFF. The CDR3 nucleotides read TGTGCCACCGTAGGGGGCAAGAACACTGAAGCTTTCTTT.

The rearrangement links TRBV5-6 to TRBJ2-2; 10 bases fit TRBD1. There are 16 residues in the CDR3. Germline CDR1 is SGHDT and CDR2 is YYEEEE. V dropped 4 bases and J dropped 3; count of bases not matched to a gene: 6. For the CDR3, the DNA is TGTGCCAGCAGCCCACCGGACAGGGGGTACACCGGGGAGCTGTTTTTT. Its protein product is CASSPPDRGYTGELFF.

This clone came up a few times. V usage is TRBV10-3 and J usage is TRBJ1-1, with TRBD1 as a possible D gene (6 bases). There are 17 residues in the CDR3. Trimming removed 0 bases from V and 0 bases from J, with 14 bases in between. Germline values: CDR1 ENHRY, CDR2 SYGVKD. The CDR3 nucleotides are TGTGCCATCAGTGAGTCGACGAGGGGGATCATGAACACTGAAGCTTTCTTT. This gives the protein CAISESTRGIMNTEAFF.

CDR3 sequence (DNA): TGCAGCGTTGAAGTTCCAGACCTTAGCGGGAGCGGTATCGGGGAGCTGTTTTTT. Translation: CSVEVPDLSGSGIGELFF. V is TRBV29-1 and J is TRBJ2-2; 9 nucleotides match TRBD2. The CDR3 loop spans 18 amino acids. The junction had 16 bases not matched to a gene; V was cut back by 1 base and J by 7 bases. The germline V gene has CDR1 SQVTM and CDR2 ANQGSEA.

The rearrangement uses TRBV4-3 and TRBJ2-2; TRBD1 matches 11 bases. The germline CDR1 and CDR2 sequences are LGHNA and YSLEER. The ends lost 3 bases at V and 0 bases at J; junction bases unmatched: 12. The length of the CDR3 is 20 residues. CDR3 DNA sequence: TGCGCCAGCAGCCATAACCGCGGGACAGGGGGGCCCGCGAACACCGGGGAGCTGTTTTTT. Its protein product is CASSHNRGTGGPANTGELFF.

The J gene is TRBJ2-4, the V gene TRBV14; the D gene is possibly TRBD2 (5 bases). This CDR3 contains 17 residues. V lost 4 bases and J 2 bases, leaving 18 bases between the germline ends. In germline, CDR1 is SGHDN, CDR2 FVKESK. The CDR3 sequence: CASSRTSRSAPKNIQYF. CDR3 DNA: TGTGCCAGCAGCCGGACTTCGAGAAGCGCGCCCAAAAACATTCAGTACTTC. The full variable domain, with the rest looked up from reference TRBV14 and TRBJ2-4, is EAGVTQFPSHSVIEKGQTVTLRCDPISGHDNLYWYRRVMGKEIKFLLHFVKESKQDESGMPNNRFLAERTGGTYSTLKVQPAELEDSGVYFCASSRTSRSAPKNIQYFGAGTRLSVL.

This clone was detected only a few times. DNA of the CDR3: TGTGCCAGCAGGGCATCGGGACAGGAGAATTCACCCCTCCACTTT. This sequence encodes CASRASGQENSPLHF. This sequence joins TRBV6-5 and TRBJ1-6; 8 bases match TRBD1. V lost 6 bases and J lost 7; bases outside the gene matches: 8. CDR1 and CDR2 from the germline V gene are MNHEY and SVGAGI. The CDR3 runs to 15 residues.

The V and J genes are TRBV7-9 and TRBJ1-1; D is ambiguous. The CDR3 sequence is 15 residues long. Deletions cut 4 bases from V and 3 bases from J, with 15 bases between. Germline loops: CDR1 SEHNR, CDR2 FQNEAQ (reference sequence). The CDR3 sequence is CASSYMSGWHTEAFF. The CDR3 DNA reads TGTGCCAGCAGCTATATGTCCGGGTGGCACACTGAAGCTTTCTTT.

The chain links TRBV28 to TRBJ2-3; tentatively, D is TRBD2 (5 bases). The length of the CDR3 is 12 residues. CDR1 MDHEN and CDR2 SYDVKM come from the germline V gene. V lost 3 bases to trimming and J lost 5 bases, with 6 bases between them. This CDR3 is CASSFAGDTQYF. In DNA form, the CDR3 reads TGTGCCAGCAGTTTCGCGGGAGATACGCAGTATTTT.

The rearrangement links TRBV2 to TRBJ1-1; a possible D gene is TRBD1 (5 bases). In germline, CDR1 is SNHLY, CDR2 FYNNEI. V was trimmed by 7 bases and J by 11 bases, leaving 17 bases between them. CDR3 length: 12 residues. The CDR3 reads CASNRWGDKAFF. The CDR3 bases are TGTGCCAGCAATCGGTGGGGGGATAAGGCTTTCTTT.

The genes are TRBV6-6 and TRBJ1-1; possibly TRBD1 for D (6 bases). The CDR3 consists of 15 residues. The ends were cut back, 7 bases at V and 1 base at J, with 16 bases in the middle. Looked up from germline, CDR1 is MNHNY and CDR2 is SVGAGI (reference sequence). CDR3 in amino acids: CASTPSRGRNTEAFF. The CDR3 nucleotides are TGTGCCAGCACTCCGTCGAGGGGGAGGAACACTGAAGCTTTCTTT.